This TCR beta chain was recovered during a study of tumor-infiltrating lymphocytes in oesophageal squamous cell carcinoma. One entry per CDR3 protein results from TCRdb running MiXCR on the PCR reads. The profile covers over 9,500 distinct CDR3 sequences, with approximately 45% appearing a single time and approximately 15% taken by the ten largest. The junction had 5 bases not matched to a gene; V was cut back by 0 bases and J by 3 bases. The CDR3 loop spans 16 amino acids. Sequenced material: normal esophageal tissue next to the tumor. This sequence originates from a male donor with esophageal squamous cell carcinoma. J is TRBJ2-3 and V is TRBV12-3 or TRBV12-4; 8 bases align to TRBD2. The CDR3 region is CASSLAGSGATDTQYF. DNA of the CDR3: TGTGCCAGCAGTTTAGCAGGTAGCGGGGCGACAGATACGCAGTATTTT.